In its sample, the clone carrying this T cell receptor beta chain was seen a few times. The antigen is undetermined. Sample-barcoded 5' priming and a J-beta primer mix drove a second PCR of about 6 to 11 cycles. TCRdb independently ran MiXCR on the 5' RACE reads; one entry per CDR3 protein. The sample records hundreds of thousands of distinct CDR3 sequences, around 50% being singletons. This entry belongs to a study of blood T cells in healthy people across ages. The wider study: About one barcoded TCR beta cDNA was captured per two T cells. Study-level results: Versus aged donors, long-lived donors had higher diversity and more naive CD4+ cells. Older individuals had lower TCR beta diversity per million T cells (the decline was roughly linear).

The study recruited healthy Caucasian donors from Russia who were aged about 6 to 95. The V gene lost 1 base and the J gene lost 3 bases, with 16 bases spanning the gap. This CDR3 region has 17 residues. Germline V gene data show CDR1 as KGHDR and CDR2 as SFDVKD. The J gene is TRBJ2-3, the V gene TRBV24-1; D ambiguous. Sequencing used blood. The clonotype comes from a man aged 35 to 55 in good health. As DNA, the CDR3 is TGTGCCACCAGTGATTTCGACGCATACGGGCGTACAGATACGCAGTATTTT. Translating it yields CATSDFDAYGRTDTQYF.